Below, 12 T cell receptor beta chains from the same sample are listed, as sequenced in a study of T cells after posttransplantation cyclophosphamide. The repertoire was sequenced with immunoSEQ multiplex PCR; TCRdb's copy has only in-frame clones and lacks some. There are 36,000 or so clones in the sample, none observed a single time. The sample taken for sequencing was PBMCs. The receptors originated from a girl aged 10 to 17 in good health, CMV-negative, and a related stem cell transplant donor.

In its sample, this clone was seen many times. The chain employs TRBV27 and TRBJ2-3, with 10 nucleotides matching TRBD2. The CDR3 is 18 amino acids. Trimming took 2 bases from V and 5 from J; bases not matched to a gene: 13. Germline lookup yields CDR1 MNHEY and CDR2 SMNVEV (reference sequence). The CDR3 protein is CASSLRTWASGGKDTQYF. For the CDR3, the DNA is TGTGCCAGCAGTTTAAGGACTTGGGCTAGCGGGGGCAAAGATACGCAGTATTTT.

This clone was seen a handful of times. In the same sample, other DNA sequences code for this CDR3. The chain links TRBV9 to TRBJ2-7, with 8 positions matching TRBD1. Germline loops: CDR1 SGDLS, CDR2 YYNGEE. The CDR3 length is 14 residues. V dropped 4 bases and J dropped 1; count of bases not matched to a gene: 4. CDR3: CASSPGQVSYEQYF. Here the CDR3 DNA reads TGTGCCAGCAGCCCGGGACAGGTATCCTACGAGCAGTACTTC.

In this sample, this clone turned up many times. The J gene is TRBJ2-2, the V gene TRBV6-1; D not resolved. CDR3 length: 14 amino acids. V lost 0 bases to trimming and J lost 4 bases, with 6 bases between them. Germline lookup yields CDR1 MNHNS and CDR2 SASEGT. In nucleotides, the CDR3 is TGTGCCAGCAGTGAAGCTGTCCTCACCGGGGAGCTGTTTTTT. Its translation: CASSEAVLTGELFF.

This clone was seen many times. This rearrangement joins TRBV30 to TRBJ2-2, with D tentatively TRBD1 (6 bases). The CDR3 runs to 15 residues. Per the germline V gene, CDR1 is GTSNPN and CDR2 is SVGIG (reference sequence). V shed 0 bases and J shed 4 bases, with 12 bases lying between them. CDR3 region: CAWSVLGASTGELFF. For the CDR3, the DNA is TGTGCCTGGAGTGTTTTGGGGGCGAGCACCGGGGAGCTGTTTTTT.

There are many counts of this clone. The chain has TRBV5-1 and TRBJ1-1; D might be TRBD1 (6 bases). This CDR3 region has 14 residues. Germline CDR1 and CDR2: SGHRS and YFSETQ. V was shortened by 0 bases and J by 8 bases, with 14 bases between the two germline ends. CDR3 in amino acids: CASSLGGQGNEAFF. The CDR3, as DNA: TGCGCCAGCAGCTTGGGGGGCCAGGGGAACGAAGCTTTCTTT.

This clone was counted ten times or more. The chain is built from TRBV2 and TRBJ2-1; D is possibly TRBD1 (5 bases). Germline V gives CDR1 SNHLY, CDR2 FYNNEI. CDR3 size: 14 residues. Trimming took 4 bases from V and 8 from J, leaving 15 bases between them. Here the CDR3 DNA reads TGTGCCAGCAGTGCTCGGACACTATCCGATGAGCAGTTCTTC. It yields the protein CASSARTLSDEQFF.

The V and J genes are TRBV7-8 and TRBJ2-5, with TRBD2 matching 9 bases. Germline trimming cut 5 bases from V and 3 bases from J; bases unmatched to any gene: 10. The CDR3 length is 16 residues. Germline V gene lookup returns CDR1 SGHVS and CDR2 FQNEAQ. This CDR3 is CASSHLGLAEKETQYF. DNA of the CDR3: TGTGCCAGCAGCCACTTGGGACTAGCAGAAAAAGAGACCCAGTACTTC.

This clone has ten or more counts. V gene TRBV5-5 combines with J gene TRBJ1-2; a weak D match, TRBD1 (6 bases). The germline CDR1 and CDR2 sequences are SGHKS and YYEKEE (reference sequence). Trimming removed 5 bases at V and 4 bases at J, with 18 bases between. The CDR3 spans 15 residues. The CDR3 nucleotides read TGTGCCAGCAGTTTGAGCTTAACAGGGATCTATGGCTACACCTTC. Its protein is CASSLSLTGIYGYTF. The whole variable domain, remainder taken from reference TRBV5-5 and TRBJ1-2, is DAGVTQSPTHLIKTRGQQVTLRCSPISGHKSVSWYQQVLGQGPQFIFQYYEKEERGRGNFPDRFSARQFPNYSSELNVNALLLGDSALYLCASSLSLTGIYGYTFGSGTRLTVV.

The chain links TRBV27 to TRBJ2-1; 14 positions agree with TRBD2. Germline CDR1 MNHEY, CDR2 SMNVEV (reference sequence). This CDR3 has 16 amino acids. The V and J ends lost 0 bases and 7 bases, in that order; junction bases with no gene match: 2. CDR3 DNA: TGTGCCAGCAGTTTATCGCGACTAGCGGGAGGGAATGAGCAGTTCTTC. It specifies CASSLSRLAGGNEQFF.

This clone has just a few counts. This rearrangement joins TRBV7-3 to TRBJ2-5; 7 bases fit TRBD2. Germline V gives CDR1 SGHTA, CDR2 FQGTGA. The V segment lost 0 bases and the J segment 5 bases; nucleotides outside the gene matches: 3. The CDR3 has 14 amino acids. In DNA, the CDR3 is TGTGCCAGCAGCTTAACGAGCGGGGCGGAGACCCAGTACTTC. Translating gives CASSLTSGAETQYF.

There are many counts of this clone. V and J are TRBV9 and TRBJ2-2; tentative D call: TRBD2 (6 bases). There are 17 residues in the CDR3. Trimming removed 3 bases at V and 0 bases at J, with 15 bases between. CDR1 is SGDLS, CDR2 YYNGEE, per germline. The CDR3 nucleotides are TGTGCCAGCAGCGAGGGCCCGGGGAGGCCGAACACCGGGGAGCTGTTTTTT. Protein sequence: CASSEGPGRPNTGELFF.

There are many counts of this clone. The chain employs TRBV5-4 and TRBJ2-1, with 11 bases that match TRBD2. Germline-derived CDR1 and CDR2 are SGHNT and YYREEE (reference sequence). This CDR3 spans 18 amino acids. Trimming removed 3 bases from V and 8 bases from J; junction bases left unmatched: 16. The CDR3 sequence: CASSSGGPLAGVVDEQFF. CDR3 coding DNA: TGTGCCAGCAGCTCCGGCGGCCCACTAGCGGGGGTAGTGGATGAGCAGTTCTTC.